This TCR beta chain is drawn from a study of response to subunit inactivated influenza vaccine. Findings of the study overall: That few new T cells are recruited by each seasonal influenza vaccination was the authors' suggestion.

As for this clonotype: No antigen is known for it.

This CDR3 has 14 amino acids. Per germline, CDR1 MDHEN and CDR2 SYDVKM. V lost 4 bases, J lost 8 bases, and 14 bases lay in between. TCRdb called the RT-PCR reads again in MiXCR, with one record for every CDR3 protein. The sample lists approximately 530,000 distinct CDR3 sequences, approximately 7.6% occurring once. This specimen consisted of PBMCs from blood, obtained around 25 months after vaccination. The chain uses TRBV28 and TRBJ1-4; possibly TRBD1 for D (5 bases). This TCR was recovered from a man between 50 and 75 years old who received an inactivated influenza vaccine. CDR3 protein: CASSWTPRGEKLFF. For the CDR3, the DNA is TGTGCCAGCAGTTGGACCCCACGGGGCGAAAAACTGTTTTTT. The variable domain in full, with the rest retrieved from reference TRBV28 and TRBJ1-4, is DVKVTQSSRYLVKRTGEKVFLECVQDMDHENMFWYRQDPGLGLRLIYFSYDVKMKEKGDIPEGYSVSREKKERFSLILESASTNQTSMYLCASSWTPRGEKLFFGSGTQLSVL.